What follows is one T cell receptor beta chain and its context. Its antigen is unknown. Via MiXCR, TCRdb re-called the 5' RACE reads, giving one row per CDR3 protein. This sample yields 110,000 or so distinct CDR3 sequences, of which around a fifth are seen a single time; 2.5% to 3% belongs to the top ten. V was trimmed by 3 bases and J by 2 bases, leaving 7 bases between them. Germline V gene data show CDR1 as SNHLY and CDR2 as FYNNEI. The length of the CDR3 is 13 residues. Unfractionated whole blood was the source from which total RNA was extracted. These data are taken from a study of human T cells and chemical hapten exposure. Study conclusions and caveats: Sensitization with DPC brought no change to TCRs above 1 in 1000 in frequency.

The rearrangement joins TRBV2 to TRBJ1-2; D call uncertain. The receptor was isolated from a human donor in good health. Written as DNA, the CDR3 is TGTGCCAGCAGTGATTGGGAAAACTATGGCTACACCTTC. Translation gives CASSDWENYGYTF.